This TCR beta chain was recorded in a study of T-cell memory formation after mild COVID-19 (dated by TCRdb to about 2021). As for the study more broadly: TCR sequence clusters from the two donors were found to be largely donor specific. In a couple of donors, T-cell clones that expanded and contracted after mild COVID-19 were tracked by sequencing TCRalpha and TCRbeta repertoires over time. The cohort comprised two young, previously healthy adult volunteers, one female and one male.

For this chain, trimming is 5 bases at the V end and 6 bases at the J end, and the number of junction bases without a gene match is 4. Reading from cysteine to phenylalanine, the CDR3 counts 13 amino acids. Only the CDR3 DNA stays, 39 bases, in frame from base 1. The germline V gene yields WSHSY for CDR1 and SAAADI for CDR2. Ficoll-Paque density gradient centrifugation was used to isolate PBMCs. This clonotype was observed a handful of times. The antigen this receptor binds is unknown. Per-base quality was not reported, and no clone a single base away is much larger than it. Study-wide findings and limitations: Contracting CD4+ clones turned up mainly in the CM and EM memory subsets, whereas EMRA was where CD8+ clones were enriched. SARS-CoV-2 specificity was not confirmed for the second-wave clones peaking on day 37. Some responding clones were found in pre-infection memory, which suggests that pre-existing cross-reactive memory T cells took part in the SARS-CoV-2 response. Only two mild cases were covered in the study, and larger cohorts including severe cases with pre-infection samples were considered necessary. Clones contracting from day 15 to 85 had balanced CD4/CD8 phenotypes, while a second wave expanding from day 15 to 37 was biased towards CD4+.

Reads for this sample came from an Illumina NovaSeq 6000. TCRalpha and TCRbeta cDNA libraries were built by 5'RACE with constant-segment primers, adding sample barcodes and unique molecular identifiers. RNA was extracted from every sample with Trizol reagent. Library amplification was performed in two PCR steps, and a second sample barcode and Illumina TruSeq adapters were introduced in the second step. Libraries were sequenced on an Illumina NovaSeq with 2 x 150 bp paired-end reads. The authors' analysis ran thus. Demultiplexing of reads and collapsing into UMI-guided consensus sequences were performed with migec v1.2.7. Using mixcr v2.1.11, UMI consensuses were aligned to TRA and TRB V and J templates and then assembled into clonotypes. A clonotype was counted as expanded or contracted only if both edgeR and NoisET called the change significant, with noise models trained on biological replicates. For edgeR calls, the cutoffs were a false discovery rate-adjusted p below 0.01 and a log2 fold-change threshold of 1. As an exploratory analysis of dynamics, max-normalized trajectories of the 1000 most abundant clonotypes were examined by PCA with hierarchical clustering. Each responding clone was given a CD4 or CD8 phenotype based on the CD4+ and CD8+ repertoires, which had been sequenced separately. Clones were called with MiXCR by TCRdb after fastp trimmed the public reads at Q25, and only in-frame beta chains were retained. Entries that share a CDR3 protein sequence are merged under the most common genes and DNA. The authors' filters were not applied to this entry. Within this sample are around 300,000 distinct CDR3 sequences, with 12% to 15% of them counted one time only. The top ten constitute about a fifth of the sample.

Recombination connected TRBV10-2 to TRBJ1-5; the junction holds 7 bases that match TRBD1. Sample: PBMCs or a T cell subset sorted from them (not recorded which). The receptor's source is a man younger than 35 who had mild COVID-19 (a few samples of this study predate the infection). The sample titles of this study are shuffled in the database, so cell type and time point are left out; the donor was told from shared clones. The nucleotides read TGCGCCAGCAGTAGAACAGGGGTTCAGCCCCAGCATTTT. Its amino acids are CASSRTGVQPQHF.